These T cell receptor beta chains were read from a single sample in a study of T cell clusters in autoimmune cytopenias. TCRdb re-called the multiplex PCR reads; one entry per CDR3 protein, DNA not given. The sample includes over 2,500 distinct CDR3 sequences. Sequencing was carried out using peripheral blood. These TCRs come from a human donor with an autoimmune cytopenia or autoimmune hepatitis (not recorded which). Each CDR3 is given with its conserved first and last residue. Each record gives: clone size, V gene, J gene, CDR3 protein. Only part of the rows carry a size: once, few, many, or a class if the clone is expanded.

size: -; V: TRBV19; J: TRBJ1-1; CDR3: CASSIVIAYEAFF
size: -; V: TRBV5-1; J: TRBJ1-2; CDR3: CASSFQPQGANYGYTF
size: medium-sized; V: TRBV5-4; J: TRBJ2-1; CDR3: CASSFWGANEQFF
size: -; V: TRBV4-2; J: TRBJ2-5; CDR3: CASSQAGETQYF
size: medium-sized; V: TRBV18; J: TRBJ1-4; CDR3: CASSPPGEKLFF
size: -; V: TRBV5-1; J: TRBJ2-5; CDR3: CASSLGQRAQETQYF
size: -; V: TRBV7-2; J: TRBJ2-3; CDR3: CASSSIGPDTQYF
size: medium-sized; V: TRBV6-5; J: TRBJ2-1; CDR3: CASSTGGSYNEQFF
size: -; V: TRBV6-5; J: TRBJ2-7; CDR3: CAIDRDRAPGMKQYF
size: -; V: TRBV6-1; J: TRBJ1-2; CDR3: CASRDEQGLAGGYTF
size: medium-sized; V: TRBV30; J: TRBJ2-1; CDR3: CAWTRARGTLDNEQFF
size: medium-sized; V: TRBV12-3/TRBV12-4; J: TRBJ2-3; CDR3: CASLDGAVDTQYF
size: -; V: TRBV18; J: TRBJ1-6; CDR3: CASSPGASQTLHF
size: -; V: TRBV5-5; J: TRBJ2-5; CDR3: CASSQGAVAGGIETQYF
size: medium-sized; V: TRBV6-2/TRBV6-3; J: TRBJ2-7; CDR3: CASSSGTSGTYEQYF
size: medium-sized; V: TRBV19; J: TRBJ2-7; CDR3: CASSPGTRRSSYEQYF
size: medium-sized; V: TRBV18; J: TRBJ1-1; CDR3: CASSPAPNTEAFF
size: medium-sized; V: TRBV13; J: TRBJ1-6; CDR3: CASSLAGQWSSPLHF
size: medium-sized; V: TRBV6-1; J: TRBJ1-1; CDR3: CASSDYSRGGAFF
size: medium-sized; V: TRBV19; J: TRBJ1-2; CDR3: CASSRPSAGANYGYTF
size: -; V: TRBV5-4; J: TRBJ1-1; CDR3: CASIRQGNTEAFF
size: medium-sized; V: TRBV6-1; J: TRBJ1-1; CDR3: CASNPLQLDTEAFF
size: large; V: TRBV29-1; J: TRBJ1-6; CDR3: CSAADGGHNSPLHF
size: medium-sized; V: TRBV5-1; J: TRBJ1-1; CDR3: CASSLFGSGGSGTEAFF
size: medium-sized; V: TRBV4-2; J: TRBJ1-5; CDR3: CASSQEQRGGQPQHF
size: -; V: TRBV19; J: TRBJ2-1; CDR3: CASSEQKGAGEQFF
size: medium-sized; V: TRBV7-2; J: TRBJ1-6; CDR3: CASSVRPGIGTYNSPLHF
size: medium-sized; V: TRBV29-1; J: TRBJ1-6; CDR3: CSVRVAADSPLHF
size: medium-sized; V: TRBV5-4; J: TRBJ1-2; CDR3: CASSLGLFYGYTF
size: -; V: TRBV18; J: TRBJ1-5; CDR3: CASSPGTGVQPQHF
size: medium-sized; V: TRBV6-2/TRBV6-3; J: TRBJ2-7; CDR3: CASSYHSGVYEQYF
size: -; V: TRBV11-2; J: TRBJ1-1; CDR3: CASSLGIGGRVRMTEAFF
size: medium-sized; V: TRBV30; J: TRBJ2-7; CDR3: CAWSVHRDRHSYEQYF
size: medium-sized; V: TRBV30; J: TRBJ2-1; CDR3: CAWSYTAYNEQFF
size: -; V: TRBV6-4; J: TRBJ1-5; CDR3: CAISESLRQGPNQPQHF
size: -; V: TRBV7-9; J: TRBJ1-2; CDR3: CASSLEVFGYTF
size: -; V: TRBV4-2; J: TRBJ1-6; CDR3: CASSQEEGDYNSPLHF
size: medium-sized; V: TRBV18; J: TRBJ1-1; CDR3: CASSPTANTEAFF
size: medium-sized; V: TRBV6-1; J: TRBJ1-1; CDR3: CASHAWQGRIEAFF
size: medium-sized; V: TRBV6-5; J: TRBJ2-2; CDR3: CASSTIRDRGRTGELFF
size: medium-sized; V: TRBV7-2; J: TRBJ1-5; CDR3: CASSSGGQGFQPQHF
size: medium-sized; V: TRBV5-1; J: TRBJ2-5; CDR3: CASSGLGETQYF
size: -; V: TRBV18; J: TRBJ1-1; CDR3: CASSLRTGWNTKAFF
size: medium-sized; V: TRBV6-1; J: TRBJ1-1; CDR3: CASRRDSWNTEAFF
size: medium-sized; V: TRBV19; J: TRBJ2-3; CDR3: CASSSGRGTDTQYF
size: -; V: TRBV4-2; J: TRBJ2-1; CDR3: CASSQGSSIPYNEQFF
size: medium-sized; V: TRBV4-3; J: TRBJ1-6; CDR3: CASSQGKGEYNSPLHF
size: medium-sized; V: TRBV7-9; J: TRBJ2-2; CDR3: CASSPPSPGNTGELFF
size: medium-sized; V: TRBV6-1; J: TRBJ1-2; CDR3: CASRPPGTGIYGYTF
size: medium-sized; V: TRBV11-1; J: TRBJ2-7; CDR3: CASSHDPGVSYEQYF
size: -; V: TRBV5-6; J: TRBJ2-1; CDR3: CASTLDRGGHNEQFF
size: medium-sized; V: TRBV12-3/TRBV12-4; J: TRBJ2-1; CDR3: CASSPWTGDHEQFF
size: -; V: TRBV6-2/TRBV6-3; J: TRBJ2-7; CDR3: CASSPSGTKYF
size: medium-sized; V: TRBV7-6; J: TRBJ2-3; CDR3: CASSFFGKSIGDTQYF